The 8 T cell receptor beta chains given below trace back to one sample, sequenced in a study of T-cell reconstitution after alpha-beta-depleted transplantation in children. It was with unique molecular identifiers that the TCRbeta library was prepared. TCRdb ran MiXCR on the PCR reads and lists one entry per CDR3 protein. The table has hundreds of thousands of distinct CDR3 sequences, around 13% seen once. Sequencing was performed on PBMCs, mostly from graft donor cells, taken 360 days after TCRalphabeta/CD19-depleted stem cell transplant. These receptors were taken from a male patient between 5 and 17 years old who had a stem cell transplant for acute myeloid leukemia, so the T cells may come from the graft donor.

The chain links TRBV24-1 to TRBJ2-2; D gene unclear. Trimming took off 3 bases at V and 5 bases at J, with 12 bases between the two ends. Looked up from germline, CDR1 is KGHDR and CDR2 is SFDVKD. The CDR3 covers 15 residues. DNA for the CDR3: TGTGCCACCAGTGATACGGGCCCGAGAACCGGGGAGCTGTTTTTT. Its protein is CATSDTGPRTGELFF.

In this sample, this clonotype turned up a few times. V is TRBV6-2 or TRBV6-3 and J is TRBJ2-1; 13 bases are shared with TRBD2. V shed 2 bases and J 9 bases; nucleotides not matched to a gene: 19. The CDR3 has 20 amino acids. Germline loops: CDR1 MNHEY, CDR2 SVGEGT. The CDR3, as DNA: TGTGCCAGCAGTTACGAGAGCTTGGGACTAGCGGGGCCCACATGGAGTGAGCAGTTCTTC. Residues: CASSYESLGLAGPTWSEQFF.

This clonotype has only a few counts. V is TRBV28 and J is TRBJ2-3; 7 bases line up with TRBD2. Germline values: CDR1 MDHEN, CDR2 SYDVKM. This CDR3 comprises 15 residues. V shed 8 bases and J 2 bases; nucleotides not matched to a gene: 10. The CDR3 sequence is CASPPPGGYTDTQYF. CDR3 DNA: TGTGCCAGCCCCCCCCCGGGAGGATACACAGATACGCAGTATTTT. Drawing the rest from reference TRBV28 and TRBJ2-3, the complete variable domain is DVKVTQSSRYLVKRTGEKVFLECVQDMDHENMFWYRQDPGLGLRLIYFSYDVKMKEKGDIPEGYSVSREKKERFSLILESASTNQTSMYLCASPPPGGYTDTQYFGPGTRLTVL.

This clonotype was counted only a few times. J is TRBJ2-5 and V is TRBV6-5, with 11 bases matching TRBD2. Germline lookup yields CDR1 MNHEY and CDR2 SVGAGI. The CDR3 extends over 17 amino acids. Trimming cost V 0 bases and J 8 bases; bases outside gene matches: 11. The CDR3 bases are TGTGCCAGCAGTTACTCCACATTTAGCGGGAGGGAAGGCACCCAGTACTTC. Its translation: CASSYSTFSGREGTQYF.

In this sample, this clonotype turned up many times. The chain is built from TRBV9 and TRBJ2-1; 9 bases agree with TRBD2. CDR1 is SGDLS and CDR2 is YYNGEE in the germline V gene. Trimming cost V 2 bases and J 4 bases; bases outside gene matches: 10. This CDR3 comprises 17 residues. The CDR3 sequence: CASSVLAGVFGYNEQFF. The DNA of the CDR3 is TGTGCCAGCAGCGTGTTAGCGGGAGTTTTTGGTTACAATGAGCAGTTCTTC.

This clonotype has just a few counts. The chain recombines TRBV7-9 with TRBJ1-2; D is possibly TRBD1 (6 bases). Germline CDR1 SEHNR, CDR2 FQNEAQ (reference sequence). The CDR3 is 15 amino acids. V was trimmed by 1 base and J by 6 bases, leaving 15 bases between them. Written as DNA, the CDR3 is TGTGCCAGCAGCTTAGTGGGGGGCTTGGAAGATGGCTACACCTTC. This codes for CASSLVGGLEDGYTF.

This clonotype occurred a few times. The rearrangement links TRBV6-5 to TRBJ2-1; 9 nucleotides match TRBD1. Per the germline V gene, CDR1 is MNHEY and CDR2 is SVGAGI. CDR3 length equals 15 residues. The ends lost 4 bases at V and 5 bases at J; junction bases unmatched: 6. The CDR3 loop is CASSSYRTGDNEQFF. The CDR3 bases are TGTGCCAGCAGTTCCTACCGGACAGGGGACAATGAGCAGTTCTTC.

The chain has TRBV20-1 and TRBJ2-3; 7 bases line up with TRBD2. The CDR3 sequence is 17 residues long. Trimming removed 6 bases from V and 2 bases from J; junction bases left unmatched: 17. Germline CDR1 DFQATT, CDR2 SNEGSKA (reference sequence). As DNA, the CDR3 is TGCAGTGCGGGGGGGGTCGCGTACCGGCCCTTCACAGATACGCAGTATTTT. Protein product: CSAGGVAYRPFTDTQYF.